The clone carrying this T cell receptor (beta chain) was counted at least ten times. Its antigen is not identified. By quantitative 5'-RACE with molecular barcodes, the TCR beta libraries were made. TCRdb independently ran MiXCR on the 5' RACE reads; one entry per CDR3 protein. The data contain about 510,000 distinct CDR3 sequences, about 5% of them seen just once; the ten biggest clones take up 3% to 4.5%. These data originate in a study of CD8 T cells in ankylosing spondylitis. Study results and caveats: What appeared characteristic of ankylosing spondylitis blood was a TCR beta motif of 7 or 8 highly homologous variants. Enrichment of disease-linked clones was reportedly significant in matched ankylosing spondylitis synovial fluid.

V lost 0 bases, J lost 3 bases, and 12 bases lay in between. The germline V gene encodes CDR1 KGHSH and CDR2 LQKENI. The CDR3 is 16 residues long. The rearrangement joins TRBV18 to TRBJ2-1; perhaps TRBD2 as D (6 bases). This TCR was recovered from a male donor with ankylosing spondylitis. The sequenced material came from blood, either unsorted or a sorted T cell fraction (not recorded which). The CDR3 protein is CASSPPGGAVYNEQFF. Written as DNA, the CDR3 is TGTGCCAGCTCACCACCGGGCGGGGCCGTCTACAATGAGCAGTTCTTC.